Presented here are 30 T cell receptor beta chains from one specimen sequenced in a study of blood T cells in healthy people across ages. Primers used in a second PCR of about 6 to 12 cycles were a sample-barcoded 5' primer and a J-beta primer mix. One entry per CDR3 protein results from TCRdb running MiXCR on the 5' RACE reads. The profile shows 750,000 to 1,000,000 distinct CDR3 sequences, 25% to 30% of them singletons. This sample was shared with a second study, whose subject was T cells of mothers and their children.

The specimen was blood. These receptors all stem from a woman aged 40-49 years in good health.

This clonotype was detected only once. The chain employs TRBV5-1 and TRBJ1-1; 7 bases agree with TRBD1. This CDR3 is built from 16 residues. Germline assignment: CDR1 SGHRS and CDR2 YFSETQ. V gave up 5 bases and J gave up 1 base; unmatched junction bases: 11. CDR3 bases: TGCGCCAGCAGACCCAGGTCAGACAGGGAGAACACTGAAGCTTTCTTT. As protein: CASRPRSDRENTEAFF.

This clonotype was seen many times. This CDR3 is CASSSGLAGAFYNEQFF. The CDR3 nucleotides are TGTGCCAGCAGTTCCGGACTAGCGGGGGCCTTCTACAATGAGCAGTTCTTC. V is TRBV27 and J is TRBJ2-1; 13 nucleotides line up with TRBD2. The CDR3 contains 17 residues. The junction had 6 bases not matched to a gene; V was cut back by 4 bases and J by 3 bases. Per germline, CDR1 MNHEY and CDR2 SMNVEV (reference sequence).

This sequence joins TRBV18 and TRBJ2-5, with TRBD1 identical over 7 bases. V lost 4 bases to trimming and J lost 1 base; unmatched junction nucleotides: 3. The CDR3 loop spans 14 amino acids. Looked up from germline, CDR1 is KGHSH and CDR2 is LQKENI. CDR3 DNA: TGTGCCAGCTCACGACAGGGAGCCCAAGAGACCCAGTACTTC. It translates to CASSRQGAQETQYF.

The chain is built from TRBV12-3 or TRBV12-4 and TRBJ2-7, with D perhaps TRBD1 (5 bases). V was shortened by 7 bases and J by 3 bases, with 13 bases between the two germline ends. This CDR3 spans 13 amino acids. CDR3 amino acids: CASNSPDSYEQYF. The CDR3 DNA reads TGTGCCAGCAATTCCCCCGACAGCTACGAGCAGTACTTC.

J is TRBJ2-3 and V is TRBV15; tentatively, D is TRBD2 (6 bases). Germline values: CDR1 LNHNV, CDR2 YYDKDF (reference sequence). The CDR3 runs 18 residues. Trimming shortened V by 0 bases and J by 4 bases, and 20 bases separated the two germline ends. CDR3 sequence reads: CATSRDWSPGRGADTQYF. Written as DNA, the CDR3 is TGTGCCACCAGCAGAGATTGGTCCCCGGGGCGGGGCGCAGATACGCAGTATTTT.

In this sample, this clonotype turned up a few times. The chain couples TRBV12-3 or TRBV12-4 to TRBJ1-1, with D tentatively TRBD1 (5 bases). This CDR3 comprises 14 residues. V was shortened by 8 bases and J by 4 bases, with 17 bases between the two germline ends. The chain's CDR3 is CASCWGGGGTEAFF. The CDR3 nucleotides are TGTGCCAGCTGCTGGGGGGGGGGTGGCACTGAAGCTTTCTTT.

Only a few counts were recorded for this clonotype. The chain joins TRBV28 to TRBJ2-5; the D gene could be TRBD1 or TRBD2 (6 bases each). The CDR3 totals 14 residues. Germline V gene sequence: CDR1 MDHEN, CDR2 SYDVKM. V lost 3 bases and J lost 5, with 13 bases in between. Here the CDR3 DNA reads TGTGCCAGCAGTTTTTTCGGGGGCAGGGAGACCCAGTACTTC. Amino acid sequence: CASSFFGGRETQYF.

This clonotype was seen many times. The J gene is TRBJ2-7, the V gene TRBV3-1; 9 nucleotides match TRBD2. This CDR3 has 14 amino acids. From germline, CDR1 is LGHDT and CDR2 YNNKEL (reference sequence). V shed 3 bases, J shed 3 bases, and the junction held 3 bases outside the gene matches. This CDR3 reads CASSQRGGIYEQYF. The CDR3 bases are TGTGCCAGCAGCCAGCGGGGGGGGATCTACGAGCAGTACTTC.

This clonotype was picked up a small number of times. The junction departs from germline at one end; a sequencing error may be responsible. This chain's CDR3 is CASSPYGTQGSKSIQYF. CDR3 nucleotide sequence: TGTGCCAGCAGCCCATATGGGACCCAGGGCTCCAAAAGCATTCAGTACTTC. The J gene is TRBJ2-4, the V gene TRBV11-2, with D perhaps assigned TRBD1 or TRBD2 (5 bases each). This CDR3 region has 17 residues. Looked up from germline, CDR1 is SGHAT and CDR2 is FQNNGV. The complete variable domain, with remaining parts taken from reference TRBV11-2 and TRBJ2-4, reads EAGVAQSPRYKIIEKRQSVAFWCNPISGHATLYWYQQILGQGPKLLIQFQNNGVVDDSQLPKDRFSAERLKGVDSTLKIQPAKLEDSAVYLCASSPYGTQGSKSIQYFGAGTRLSVL.

V gene TRBV10-2 combines with J gene TRBJ1-1; D gene ambiguous. The V and J ends lost 11 bases and 2 bases respectively, with 9 bases between them. The CDR3 length is 11 residues. Germline V gives CDR1 WSHSY, CDR2 SAAADI. DNA for the CDR3: TGCGCCGTAACGGTAAACACTGAAGCTTTCTTT. Translating it yields CAVTVNTEAFF.

Concerning this clonotype: A much larger clonotype is one base distant, so this may be a read error. CDR3 residues: CSVKRGIHEQDF. The CDR3 region has the DNA TGCAGCGTTAAACGGGGTATCCACGAGCAGGACTTC. This chain connects TRBV29-1 to TRBJ2-7, with D perhaps matching TRBD2 (5 bases). This CDR3 is built from 12 residues. Germline CDR1 is SQVTM and CDR2 is ANQGSEA.

This clonotype was counted ten times or more. The V and J genes are TRBV18 and TRBJ2-1; D is unclear. Germline V gives CDR1 KGHSH, CDR2 LQKENI. The CDR3 is 16 residues long. Trimming stripped 3 bases from V and 7 bases from J, with 19 bases between. The CDR3: CASSPSATRQGNEQFF. CDR3 DNA: TGTGCCAGCTCACCCTCGGCGACTCGCCAAGGAAATGAGCAGTTCTTC.

With respect to this clonotype: The junction departs from germline at one end; a sequencing error may be responsible. V usage is TRBV7-3 and J usage is TRBJ2-2, with D possibly TRBD2 on 5 matching bases. The germline V gene encodes CDR1 SGHTA and CDR2 FQGTGA. The CDR3 is made up of 16 amino acids. The CDR3, as DNA: TGTGCCAGCAGCTTAAGATCCGGGCTGCTTACCGGGGAGCCGTTTTTT. Translated, it gives CASSLRSGLLTGEPFF.

The rearrangement joins TRBV5-1 to TRBJ2-1; 10 bases match TRBD2. Germline V CDR1 and CDR2: SGHRS, YFSETQ. With V trimmed by 4 bases and J by 7 bases, 8 bases remained unmatched. The CDR3 is made up of 15 amino acids. CDR3 nucleotides: TGCGCCAGCAGCCGGAGCGGGGGGGCCGAAAATGAGCAGTTCTTC. Its protein product is CASSRSGGAENEQFF. Filled out from reference TRBV5-1 and TRBJ2-1, the complete variable domain reads KAGVTQTPRYLIKTRGQQVTLSCSPISGHRSVSWYQQTPGQGLQFLFEYFSETQRNKGNFPGRFSGRQFSNSRSEMNVSTLELGDSALYLCASSRSGGAENEQFFGPGTRLTVL.

This clonotype was seen at least ten times. The chain employs TRBV5-1 and TRBJ2-7; possible D gene TRBD1, 6 bases. The CDR3 loop spans 13 amino acids. Per germline, CDR1 SGHRS and CDR2 YFSETQ. The V end was cut by 2 bases, the J end by 3 bases, with 9 bases between. In DNA, the CDR3 is TGCGCCAGCAGCTTTTGGACAGACTACGAGCAGTACTTC. This codes for CASSFWTDYEQYF.

This clonotype occurred many times. V is TRBV5-1 and J is TRBJ2-7; D perhaps matches TRBD1 (6 bases). Germline loops: CDR1 SGHRS, CDR2 YFSETQ. The CDR3 is 15 residues long. Trimming took 4 bases from V and 6 from J, leaving 20 bases between them. This CDR3 reads CASSPSTGSLSEQYF. DNA of the CDR3: TGCGCCAGCAGCCCCTCGACAGGTTCCCTTTCCGAGCAGTACTTC.

Ten or more counts support this clonotype. This rearrangement joins TRBV20-1 to TRBJ2-1; D is ambiguous. Trimming removed 8 bases from V and 0 bases from J, with 14 bases in between. The CDR3 extends over 14 amino acids. Germline V gene data show CDR1 as DFQATT and CDR2 as SNEGSKA (reference sequence). CDR3 in DNA: TGCAGTCAACAACGGGCGGTCTCCTACAATGAGCAGTTCTTC. This translates into CSQQRAVSYNEQFF.

This clonotype has a count of ten or more. The chain joins TRBV7-2 to TRBJ2-1; TRBD1 might be the D (5 bases). The CDR3 has 16 amino acids. CDR1 is SGHTA, CDR2 FQGNSA, per germline. V lost 5 bases, J lost 5 bases, and 19 bases lay in between. The CDR3 nucleotides are TGTGCCAGCAGCCCCGGCCGAAGGGGAATCAACAATGAGCAGTTCTTC. This sequence encodes CASSPGRRGINNEQFF.

V and J are TRBV7-2 and TRBJ2-1, with 10 nucleotides matching TRBD2. In germline, CDR1 is SGHTA, CDR2 FQGNSA. The J segment lost 12 bases and the V segment lost 5 bases, leaving 13 bases of the junction unmatched. The CDR3 consists of 15 residues. CDR3 protein: CASSLSGGRQGGQFF. In nucleotides, the CDR3 is TGTGCCAGCAGCCTTAGCGGGGGGAGGCAAGGTGGGCAGTTCTTC. The full variable domain, in which reference TRBV7-2 and TRBJ2-1 provide the parts outside the CDR3, is GAGVSQSPSNKVTEKGKDVELRCDPISGHTALYWYRQSLGQGLEFLIYFQGNSAPDKSGLPSDRFSAERTGGSVSTLTIQRTQQEDSAVYLCASSLSGGRQGGQFFGPGTRLTVL.

Only a few counts were recorded for this clonotype. The gene calls are TRBV6-1 and TRBJ2-7; D might be TRBD1 or TRBD2, each matching 5 bases. Looked up from germline, CDR1 is MNHNS and CDR2 is SASEGT. Trimming stripped 10 bases from V and 1 base from J, with 14 bases between. There are 13 residues in the CDR3. The CDR3 here is CANGAGPSYEQYF. For the CDR3, the DNA is TGTGCCAACGGGGCAGGGCCTTCCTACGAGCAGTACTTC.

The chain carries TRBV27 and TRBJ2-3; TRBD1 or TRBD2 may be the D gene (5 bases each). Germline loops: CDR1 MNHEY, CDR2 SMNVEV (reference sequence). This CDR3 contains 16 residues. Trimming pared 3 bases from V and 0 bases from J, leaving 13 bases between. DNA for the CDR3: TGTGCCAGCAGTTTTCGGGACGGGGCTAGCACAGATACGCAGTATTTT. The encoded protein is CASSFRDGASTDTQYF.

The J gene is TRBJ2-1, the V gene TRBV20-1, with D perhaps TRBD1 or TRBD2 (6 bases each). V lost 1 base and J 10 bases, leaving 8 bases between the germline ends. The CDR3 is made up of 11 amino acids. Germline loops: CDR1 DFQATT, CDR2 SNEGSKA (reference sequence). For the CDR3, the DNA is TGCAGTGCTAGAGTAGGGGGGGAGCAGTTCTTC. Translating gives CSARVGGEQFF.

In the case of this clonotype: A much larger clone is a single base away; this may be a read error. This sequence joins TRBV6-1 and TRBJ2-1; TRBD1 matches at 7 bases. Germline V CDR1 and CDR2: MNHNS, SASEGT. After removal of 8 bases from V and 1 base from J, the junction contained 8 bases not matched to a gene. This CDR3 has 15 residues. The CDR3 protein is CASGPQTGSYNEQFF. Here the CDR3 DNA reads TGTGCCAGCGGTCCCCAGACAGGGTCCTACAATGAGCAGTTCTTC.

This clonotype was counted a few times. The V gene is TRBV29-1, the J gene TRBJ2-1; TRBD2 agrees at 12 bases. Looked up from germline, CDR1 is SQVTM and CDR2 is ANQGSEA. V was pared by 3 bases and J by 5 bases, with 8 bases of the junction left unmatched. The CDR3 sequence is 16 residues long. The CDR3 protein is CSVDRLAGGRDNEQFF. The CDR3 nucleotides are TGCAGCGTTGATAGGCTAGCGGGAGGGCGCGACAATGAGCAGTTCTTC.

The chain has TRBV20-1 and TRBJ1-4, with 10 bases fitting TRBD1. Germline trimming cut 1 base from V and 8 bases from J; bases unmatched to any gene: 10. CDR1 DFQATT and CDR2 SNEGSKA come from the germline V gene (reference sequence). The CDR3 runs 16 residues. CDR3 sequence (DNA): TGCAGTGCTAGAGCCCCTAGACAGGGGGCTTGGGAAAAACTGTTTTTT. Amino acid sequence: CSARAPRQGAWEKLFF.

J is TRBJ1-2 and V is TRBV5-1; the D is unclear. This CDR3 has 15 amino acids. Trimming pared 4 bases from V and 4 bases from J, leaving 17 bases between. The germline V gene has CDR1 SGHRS and CDR2 YFSETQ. CDR3 DNA: TGCGCCAGCAGCCCCCGAGAGATTTTCGGCTATGGCTACACCTTC. Protein sequence: CASSPREIFGYGYTF.

This clonotype was seen repeatedly, ten times or more. The gene calls are TRBV29-1 and TRBJ2-6, with D perhaps matching TRBD1 (5 bases). The V gene's germline CDR1 is SQVTM and CDR2 ANQGSEA. This CDR3 is built from 16 residues. The ends were cut back, 4 bases at V and 0 bases at J, with 13 bases in the middle. CDR3 loop: CSVVARETSGANVLTF. CDR3 nucleotide sequence: TGCAGCGTTGTCGCCAGGGAAACCTCTGGGGCCAACGTCCTGACTTTC.

As to this clonotype: A junction boundary mismatches the germline segment, possibly from a read error. CDR3 sequence (DNA): TGTGCCAACAGCTTCCGACAGGGCGGCGAGCAGTACTTC. It encodes CANSFRQGGEQYF. The chain has TRBV7-2 and TRBJ2-7, with TRBD1 matching 7 bases. The V gene's germline CDR1 is SGHTA and CDR2 FQGNSA. The CDR3 is 13 residues long.

The rearrangement links TRBV7-9 to TRBJ2-5; D call uncertain. The V end lost 1 base, the J end lost 4 bases, and 10 bases lay between the germline ends. The CDR3 length is 14 residues. In germline, CDR1 is SEHNR, CDR2 FQNEAQ (reference sequence). CDR3 coding DNA: TGTGCCAGCAGCTTAGTGCTAGTCCCAGAGACCCAGTACTTC. It is translated as CASSLVLVPETQYF.

This clonotype was seen a handful of times. This chain links TRBV12-3 or TRBV12-4 with TRBJ2-7; D is uncertain. The V end was cut by 3 bases, the J end by 1 base, with 10 bases between. There are 14 residues in the CDR3. CDR3: CASSFRSDSYEQYF. The CDR3 region has the DNA TGTGCCAGCAGTTTTCGGTCAGATTCCTACGAGCAGTACTTC.